This record concerns one TCR beta chain sequence. The antigen is undetermined. This specimen comes from a study of STAT3 mutations in large granular lymphocyte leukemia. V was pared by 1 base and J by 2 bases, with 10 bases between. The CDR3 has 15 amino acids. CDR1 and CDR2 from the germline V gene are SGHRS and YFSETQ. General study findings and limits: Treatment regimens differed across patients between samplings. In some patients, a small highly pathogenic clone possibly went undetected. In T-cell large granular lymphocyte leukemia, about half of patients showed multiple immunodominant subclonotypes.

Method: immunoSEQ multiplex PCR; TCRdb's copy keeps in-frame clones and lacks some. Of around 13,000 clones in the sample, over 70% were seen once. The chain carries TRBV5-1 and TRBJ2-1; the D gene is possibly TRBD2 (6 bases). The clonotype was recovered from a man in his sixties with T-cell large granular lymphocyte leukemia. Some clones in this sample may be carry-over from other donors' samples. Sequencing input: peripheral blood mononuclear cells. The CDR3 reads CASSLSGRAYNEQFF. The CDR3 nucleotides are TGCGCCAGCAGCTTGTCCGGGAGAGCCTACAATGAGCAGTTCTTC.